The clone carrying this TCR beta chain has only one observation. The data are from a study of blood T cell repertoires in COVID-19. As for the study in general: In each case, the material was cDNA or gDNA derived from T cells, B-cell-depleted T cells, or PBMCs.

The CDR3 sequence is 11 residues long. The V and J ends lost 6 bases and 14 bases, in that order; junction bases with no gene match: 5. Profiled with immunoSEQ multiplex PCR; TCRdb holds only in-frame clones, not every one. In the table there are about 200,000 clones, more than 85% of which are singletons. The rearrangement uses TRBV12-3 or TRBV12-4 and TRBJ1-1; TRBD1 matches at 11 bases. The origin of this receptor is a man aged 35-49 years with active or convalescent COVID-19. What was sequenced was peripheral blood. The CDR3 region is CASRLDRGQFF. In DNA form, the CDR3 reads TGTGCCAGCAGACTGGACAGGGGGCAGTTCTTT.